A single T cell receptor beta chain is shown here with its context. The antigen remains unidentified. The data derive from a study of shared clonotypes between healthy human individuals. Study-wide points: A generally larger estimated richness was seen in naive subsets than in memory subsets. The represented genetic and exposure-history diversity was limited by the small number of donors.

TCRdb's copy holds only in-frame clones and misses some; the assay was immunoSEQ multiplex PCR. Of around 2,100,000 clones detected, around 96% appear once; the ten largest clones hold around 1%. The germline V gene encodes CDR1 GTSNPN and CDR2 SVGIG (reference sequence). There are 17 residues in the CDR3. The V end lost 3 bases, the J end lost 2 bases, and 20 bases lay between the germline ends. Positively selected for CCR7, the CD45RO-negative cells used as naive CD8 cells excluded terminally differentiated effector memory CD45RA+ cells. What was sequenced was naive CD8+ T cells sorted from blood. This chain joins TRBV30 and TRBJ2-1, with a possible D match to TRBD1 (6 bases). This receptor was taken from a man between 18 and 29 years old in good health. CDR3: CAWSPPPDRLAYNEQFF. For the CDR3, the DNA is TGTGCCTGGAGCCCCCCCCCGGACAGACTCGCCTACAATGAGCAGTTCTTC.